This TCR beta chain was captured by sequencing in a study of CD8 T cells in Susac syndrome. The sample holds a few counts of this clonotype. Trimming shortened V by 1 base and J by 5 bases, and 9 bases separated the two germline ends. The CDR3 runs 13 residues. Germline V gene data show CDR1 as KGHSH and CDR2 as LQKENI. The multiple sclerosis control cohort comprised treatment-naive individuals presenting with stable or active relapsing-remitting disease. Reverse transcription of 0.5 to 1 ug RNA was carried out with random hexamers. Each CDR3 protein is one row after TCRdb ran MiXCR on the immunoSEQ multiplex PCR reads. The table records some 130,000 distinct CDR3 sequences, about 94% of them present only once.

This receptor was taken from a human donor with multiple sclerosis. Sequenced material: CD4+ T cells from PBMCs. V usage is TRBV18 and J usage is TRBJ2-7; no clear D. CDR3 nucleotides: TGTGCCAGCTCACCACGAGCAGGTGACGAGCAGTACTTC. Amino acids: CASSPRAGDEQYF.